This T cell receptor beta chain is from a study of blood T cell repertoires in COVID-19. Turning to the study itself: Acute-phase and convalescent COVID-19 samples originated in the United States, Italy and Spain. PBMCs, B-cell-depleted T cells, or T cells provided the cDNA or gDNA that made up the material.

How the authors handled the data: Amplification from reference gene primers served as the basis for estimated nucleated cell counts. Measured with immunoSEQ multiplex PCR; TCRdb has only the in-frame clones, and not every one. D and trimming come from the DNA, and the V and J calls and clone size come from that table. The sample holds roughly 230,000 clones; about four fifths are singletons and the top ten take 4.4%. The CDR3 is 16 amino acids. V was clipped by 4 bases and J by 5 bases; unmatched bases: 10. The germline V gene has CDR1 SGHNT and CDR2 YYREEE (reference sequence). Sequenced material: peripheral blood. This receptor was obtained from a middle-aged man with active or convalescent COVID-19. V is TRBV5-4 and J is TRBJ2-5; 11 bases fit TRBD2. The CDR3 is CASSVDLAGGQETQYF. CDR3 DNA sequence: TGTGCCAGCAGCGTCGACTTAGCGGGGGGGCAGGAGACCCAGTACTTC. The whole variable domain, filled in from reference TRBV5-4 and TRBJ2-5, reads ETGVTQSPTHLIKTRGQQVTLRCSSQSGHNTVSWYQQALGQGPQFIFQYYREEENGRGNFPPRFSGLQFPNYSSELNVNALELDDSALYLCASSVDLAGGQETQYFGPGTRLLVL.